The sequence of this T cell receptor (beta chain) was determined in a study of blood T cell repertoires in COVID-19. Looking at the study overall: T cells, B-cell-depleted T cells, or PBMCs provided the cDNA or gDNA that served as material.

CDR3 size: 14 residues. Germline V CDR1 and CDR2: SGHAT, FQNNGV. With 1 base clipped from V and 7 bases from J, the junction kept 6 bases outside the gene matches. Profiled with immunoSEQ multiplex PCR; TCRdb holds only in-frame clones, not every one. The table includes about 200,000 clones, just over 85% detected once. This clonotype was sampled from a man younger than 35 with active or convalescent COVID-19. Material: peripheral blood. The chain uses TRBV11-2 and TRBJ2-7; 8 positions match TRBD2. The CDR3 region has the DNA TGTGCCAGCAGCTTAGGAGCGGGAGCAAATGAGCAGTACTTC. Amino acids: CASSLGAGANEQYF.